One and the same sample provided the 17 T cell receptor beta chains below, sequenced in a study of response to subunit inactivated influenza vaccine. From the RT-PCR reads, TCRdb called clonotypes with MiXCR, one entry per CDR3 protein. The data hold hundreds of thousands of distinct CDR3 sequences, with about 14% observed a single time. This sample comprised PBMCs from blood, obtained 14 to 15 days before vaccination. All receptors come from a man aged 45-65 years who received an inactivated influenza vaccine.

The table lists this clonotype with many counts. The V call is TRBV4-3, the J call TRBJ2-7; 9 bases are a match to TRBD2. With V trimmed by 0 bases and J by 2 bases, 5 bases remained unmatched. The CDR3 covers 16 residues. The germline V gene encodes CDR1 LGHNA and CDR2 YSLEER. The CDR3 sequence is CASSQDIAGVPYEQYF. The CDR3 DNA reads TGCGCCAGCAGCCAAGATATAGCGGGAGTCCCCTACGAGCAGTACTTC.

This clonotype appeared a few times. The genes are TRBV6-6 and TRBJ1-2, with a tentative D call TRBD1 (5 bases). The CDR3 extends over 12 amino acids. Germline V lookup: CDR1 MNHNY, CDR2 SVGAGI (reference sequence). V dropped 6 bases and J dropped 1 base, with 6 bases sitting between them. CDR3 nucleotides: TGTGCCAGCAGGACAGATAACTATGGCTACACCTTC. It encodes CASRTDNYGYTF.

The chain links TRBV27 to TRBJ2-7, with 7 positions matching TRBD2. The germline V gene has CDR1 MNHEY and CDR2 SMNVEV (reference sequence). The CDR3 covers 15 residues. V lost 2 bases and J lost 2; bases outside the gene matches: 6. The CDR3 region is CASSLGSGPAYEQYF. The CDR3 nucleotides are TGTGCCAGCAGTTTAGGTAGCGGGCCAGCCTACGAGCAGTACTTC.

The CDR3: CASSEAPLLAGTYEQYF. The CDR3 DNA is TGTGCCAGCAGTGAAGCTCCTTTACTAGCGGGAACCTACGAGCAGTACTTC. V gene TRBV2 combines with J gene TRBJ2-7; TRBD2 agrees at 10 bases. Trimming removed 0 bases from V and 2 bases from J; junction bases left unmatched: 7. The CDR3 is 17 residues long. Germline CDR1 reads SNHLY; CDR2 reads FYNNEI.

Remarks on this clonotype: A read error is likely, as this CDR3 ends without the conserved phenylalanine or tryptophan. The V gene is TRBV11-2, the J gene TRBJ2-1; D possibly uses TRBD1 or TRBD2 (6 bases each). This CDR3 region has 18 residues. In germline, CDR1 is SGHAT, CDR2 FQNNGV. Trimming left V 5 bases short and J 11 bases short, with 31 bases between. Written as DNA, the CDR3 is TGTGCCAGCAGCCTATTTCGGTCCTCTGGGGGGCCCACCATCCAGCAGTTCTTG. It encodes CASSLFRSSGGPTIQQFL.

This clonotype was counted between two and nine times. This rearrangement joins TRBV4-1 to TRBJ1-6; a weak D match, TRBD1 (6 bases). CDR1 and CDR2 (germline): MGHRA, YSYEKL. Trimming pared 2 bases from V and 6 bases from J, leaving 8 bases between. The CDR3 consists of 14 residues. CDR3 loop: CASSQWGANSPLHF. DNA for the CDR3: TGCGCCAGCAGCCAATGGGGGGCTAATTCACCCCTCCACTTT.

This clonotype was counted between two and nine times. The CDR3 DNA follows: TGCGCCAGCAGCTCGGTCGGACAGGGGGCGTTTAATGAGCAGTTCTTC. Translated, it gives CASSSVGQGAFNEQFF. This chain connects TRBV5-1 to TRBJ2-1; 11 bases are a match to TRBD1. The junction had 9 bases not matched to a gene; V was cut back by 3 bases and J by 7 bases. CDR3 size: 16 residues. Germline V gene lookup returns CDR1 SGHRS and CDR2 YFSETQ.

The chain couples TRBV5-1 to TRBJ1-2; no definite D call. The CDR3 runs 13 residues. The germline V gene encodes CDR1 SGHRS and CDR2 YFSETQ. V gave up 0 bases and J gave up 5 bases, with 8 bases separating them. The CDR3, as DNA: TGCGCCAGCAGCTTGGAGGACCTTTATGGCTACACCTTC. It codes for CASSLEDLYGYTF. The full variable domain, its missing parts supplied by reference TRBV5-1 and TRBJ1-2, is KAGVTQTPRYLIKTRGQQVTLSCSPISGHRSVSWYQQTPGQGLQFLFEYFSETQRNKGNFPGRFSGRQFSNSRSEMNVSTLELGDSALYLCASSLEDLYGYTFGSGTRLTVV.

In its sample, this clonotype was seen a few times. This chain uses TRBV20-1 with TRBJ2-3; TRBD2 aligns across 8 bases. Germline V lookup: CDR1 DFQATT, CDR2 SNEGSKA (reference sequence). Trimming cost V 6 bases and J 5 bases; bases outside gene matches: 10. This CDR3 comprises 14 residues. DNA of the CDR3: TGCAGTGCGACGACTAGCGTTAGTGGAGATACGCAGTATTTT. It yields the protein CSATTSVSGDTQYF.

This clonotype occurred a few times. This chain connects TRBV20-1 to TRBJ2-1; 11 bases align to TRBD2. Looked up from germline, CDR1 is DFQATT and CDR2 is SNEGSKA (reference sequence). This CDR3 comprises 15 residues. V shed 6 bases and J 5 bases; nucleotides not matched to a gene: 9. The CDR3, as DNA: TGCAGTGCAAAAACTAGCGGGAGTTGGGACAATGAGCAGTTCTTC. The encoded protein is CSAKTSGSWDNEQFF.

The chain is built from TRBV7-2 and TRBJ2-2; 10 bases match TRBD2. The ends lost 1 base at V and 10 bases at J; junction bases unmatched: 6. CDR1 SGHTA and CDR2 FQGNSA come from the germline V gene. This CDR3 comprises 15 residues. The chain's CDR3 is CASSLDSGGPLELFF. CDR3 bases: TGTGCCAGCAGCTTAGATAGCGGGGGGCCCTTGGAGCTGTTTTTT.

This clonotype was counted only a few times. This CDR3 reads CASSSRTGQEYF. The DNA of the CDR3 is TGTGCCAGCAGTTCAAGGACAGGGCAGGAGTACTTC. The V call is TRBV28, the J call TRBJ2-7; the match to TRBD1 covers 8 bases. The CDR3 consists of 12 residues. The germline gives CDR1 MDHEN, CDR2 SYDVKM. The V and J ends lost 4 bases and 11 bases, in that order; junction bases with no gene match: 7.

J is TRBJ2-1 and V is TRBV27, with TRBD1 matching 11 bases. V was clipped by 4 bases and J by 3 bases; unmatched bases: 5. This CDR3 comprises 16 residues. Germline values: CDR1 MNHEY, CDR2 SMNVEV (reference sequence). CDR3 sequence (DNA): TGTGCCAGCAGTTCACTGGACAGGGGGCTCTACAATGAGCAGTTCTTC. It encodes CASSSLDRGLYNEQFF.

This clonotype has just one count. Germline and junction disagree at one end, which may indicate a read error. V gene TRBV9 combines with J gene TRBJ2-1, with 8 bases fitting TRBD1. This CDR3 comprises 13 residues. Germline V gene sequence: CDR1 SGDLS, CDR2 YYNGEE. CDR3 region: CSSSTDRGYEQFF. Written as DNA, the CDR3 is TGTTCCAGCAGCACTGACAGGGGTTATGAGCAGTTCTTC.

This clonotype was detected only a few times. The chain employs TRBV20-1 and TRBJ2-1; D is uncertain. The CDR3 totals 13 residues. From germline, CDR1 is DFQATT and CDR2 SNEGSKA (reference sequence). V was pared by 3 bases and J by 4 bases, with 10 bases between. This chain's CDR3 is CSARVMRYNEQFF. CDR3 DNA: TGCAGTGCTAGGGTGATGAGATACAATGAGCAGTTCTTC.

The chain recombines TRBV20-1 with TRBJ2-7; 8 bases map to TRBD1. This CDR3 has 14 amino acids. The V and J ends lost 2 bases and 5 bases, in that order; junction bases with no gene match: 8. Germline CDR1 and CDR2: DFQATT and SNEGSKA (reference sequence). This CDR3 reads CSARRTGWRNEQYF. The CDR3 bases are TGCAGTGCTAGACGGACAGGGTGGAGGAACGAGCAGTACTTC.

The chain links TRBV5-1 to TRBJ2-7; 10 bases agree with TRBD1. The germline V gene has CDR1 SGHRS and CDR2 YFSETQ. CDR3 length equals 15 residues. V gave up 4 bases and J gave up 6 bases; unmatched junction bases: 10. The CDR3, as DNA: TGCGCCAGCAGCACGGACAGGGGGTGGGACTCCGAGCAGTACTTC. This gives the protein CASSTDRGWDSEQYF.